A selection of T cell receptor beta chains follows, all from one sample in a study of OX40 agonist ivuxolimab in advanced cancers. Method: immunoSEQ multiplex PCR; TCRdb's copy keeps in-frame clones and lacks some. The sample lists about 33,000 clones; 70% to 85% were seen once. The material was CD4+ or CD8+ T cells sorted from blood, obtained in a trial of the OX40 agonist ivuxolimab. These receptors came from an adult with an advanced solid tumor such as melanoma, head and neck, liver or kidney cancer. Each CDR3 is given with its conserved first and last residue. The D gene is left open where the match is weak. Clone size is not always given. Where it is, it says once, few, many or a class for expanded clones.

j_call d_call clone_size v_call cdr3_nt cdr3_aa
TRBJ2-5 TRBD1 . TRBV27 TGTGCCAGCAGTGCGACAGGGGAAGAGACCCAGTACTTC CASSATGEETQYF
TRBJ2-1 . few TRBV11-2 TGTGCCAGCAGCTTAGAGGCGGGCGAGGTGAATGAGCAGTTCTTC CASSLEAGEVNEQFF
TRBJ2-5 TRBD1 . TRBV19 TGTGCCAGTAGTATAGGTTTATTTGGACAGGTACAAGAGACCCAGTACTTC CASSIGLFGQVQETQYF
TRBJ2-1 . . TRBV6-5 TGTGCCAGCAGCTGGGACTCCTACAATGAGCAGTTCTTC CASSWDSYNEQFF
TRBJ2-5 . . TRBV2 TGTGCCAGCAGGTCCACGAGAGAGACCCAGTACTTC CASRSTRETQYF
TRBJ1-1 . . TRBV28 TGTGCCAGCAGCCCACTAAGAGGGGAAGGGAACACTGAAGCTTTCTTT CASSPLRGEGNTEAFF
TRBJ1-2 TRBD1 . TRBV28 TGTGCCAGCACCGGACCCCTCAGGGACAGCTATGGCTACACCTTC CASTGPLRDSYGYTF
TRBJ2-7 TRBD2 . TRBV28 TGTGCCAGCAGTTTAGGGACTAGCGGGAGGGCCGTCTACGAGCAGTACTTC CASSLGTSGRAVYEQYF
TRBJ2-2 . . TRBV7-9 TGTGCCAGCATAGGCCCACCCACCGGGGAGCTGTTTTTT CASIGPPTGELFF
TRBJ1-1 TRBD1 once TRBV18 TGTGCCAGCTCCCTAACAGGGGGGGGCACTGAAGCTTTCTTT CASSLTGGGTEAFF
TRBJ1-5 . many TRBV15 TGTGCCACCAGCAGAGGTTCCGGGACGGGGGTAGGCAATCAGCCCCAGCATTTT CATSRGSGTGVGNQPQHF
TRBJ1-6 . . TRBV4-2 TGTGCCAGCAGCCAAGACAGGGACCTTCTTTCACCCCTCCACTTT CASSQDRDLLSPLHF
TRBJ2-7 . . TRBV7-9 TGTGCCAGCAGCTTAGGGGGGGCGAGCGAGCAGTACTTC CASSLGGASEQYF
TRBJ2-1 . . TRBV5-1 TGCGCCAGCAGCTTGCTTTCCGGGGGAGCAAACAATGAGCAGTTCTTC CASSLLSGGANNEQFF
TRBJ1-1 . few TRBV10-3 TGTGCCATCAGTGAGCGGGGAAGCGGGTTCGGCGCTTTCTTT CAISERGSGFGAFF
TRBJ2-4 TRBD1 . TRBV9 TGTGCCAGCAGCGTAGGCGGACAGGGTAGGGACATTCAGTACTTC CASSVGGQGRDIQYF
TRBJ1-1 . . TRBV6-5 TGTGCCAGCAGTTACTCGTCGGTGCACACTGAAGCTTTCTTT CASSYSSVHTEAFF
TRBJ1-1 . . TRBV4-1 TGCGCCAGCAGCCAGGGTCCGATGAACACTGAAGCTTTCTTT CASSQGPMNTEAFF
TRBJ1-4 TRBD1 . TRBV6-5 TGTGCCAGCAGTTCGACAGGGACTAATGAAAAACTGTTTTTT CASSSTGTNEKLFF
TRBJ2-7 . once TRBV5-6 TGTGCCAGCAGCTTGGGGACTTACGAGCAGTACTTC CASSLGTYEQYF
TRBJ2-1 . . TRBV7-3 TGTGCCAGCAGCTGGACTACCAGCTCCTACAATGAGCAGTTCTTC CASSWTTSSYNEQFF
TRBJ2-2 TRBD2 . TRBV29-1 TGCAGCGTTGCGTCTAGCGGGGGGGCGGACACCGGGGAGCTGTTTTTT CSVASSGGADTGELFF
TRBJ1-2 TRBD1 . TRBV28 TGTGCCAGCAGTTTAAACAGGGGGTTAGGCTACACCTTC CASSLNRGLGYTF
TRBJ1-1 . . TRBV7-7 TGTGCTAGCAGCCCGACATTGGAAAGAAACACTGAAGCTTTCTTT CASSPTLERNTEAFF
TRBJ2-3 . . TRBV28 TGTGCCAGCAGCCCCGCCGTGCCCACAGATACGCAGTATTTT CASSPAVPTDTQYF
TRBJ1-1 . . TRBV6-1 TGTGCCACCCTGGGGGGGACTGAAGCTTTCTTT CATLGGTEAFF
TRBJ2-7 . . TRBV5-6 TGTGCCAGCAGCTTGGGGAGTCTCCCCTACGAGCAGTACTTC CASSLGSLPYEQYF
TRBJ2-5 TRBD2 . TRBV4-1 TGCGCCAGCAGCCAAGCTAGCGGGAGGTACCAAGAGACCCAGTACTTC CASSQASGRYQETQYF
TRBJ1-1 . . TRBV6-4 TGTGCCAGCAGGCAGGGAACTGAAGCTTTCTTT CASRQGTEAFF
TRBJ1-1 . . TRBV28 TGTGCCAGCAGACGGACGGGGGGAGCTTTCTTT CASRRTGGAFF
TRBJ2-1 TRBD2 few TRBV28 TGTGCCAGCTTTAGCGGGGGGGGGAATGAGCAGTTCTTC CASFSGGGNEQFF
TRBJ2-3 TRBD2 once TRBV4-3 TGCGCCAGCAGCCAAGATTTAGCGGGGTCCACAGATACGCAGTATTTT CASSQDLAGSTDTQYF
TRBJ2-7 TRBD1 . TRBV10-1 TGCGCCAGCAGCCGGACAGGGAATTACGAGCAGTACTTC CASSRTGNYEQYF
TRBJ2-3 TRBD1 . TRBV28 TGTGCCAGCAGCAGACAGGGAGCAGGCGTCGGTTCGGATACGCAGTATTTT CASSRQGAGVGSDTQYF
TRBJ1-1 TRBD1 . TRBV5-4 TGTGCCAGCAGCTGGGGACAGGGGGTAACTGAAGCTTTCTTT CASSWGQGVTEAFF
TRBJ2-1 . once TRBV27 TGTGCCAGCAGTTTGCACAATGAGCAGTTCTTC CASSLHNEQFF
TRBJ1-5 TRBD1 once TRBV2 TGTGCCAGCAGTGGGACAGGGAACCAAGGCAATCAGCCCCAGCATTTT CASSGTGNQGNQPQHF
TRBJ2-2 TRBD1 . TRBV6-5 TGTGCCAGCAGACCGACAGGGGGCCTGGGCGGGGAGCTGTTTTTT CASRPTGGLGGELFF
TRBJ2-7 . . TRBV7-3 TGTGCCAGCAGCTTTGGGGGTGGAGAGCAGTACTTC CASSFGGGEQYF
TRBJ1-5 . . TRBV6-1 TGTGCCAGCAGCGCGACAAAACGGAGCAATCAGCCCCAGCATTTT CASSATKRSNQPQHF
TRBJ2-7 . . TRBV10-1 TGCGCCAGCTCCCAGGACGGAGGAACCTACGAGCAGTACTTC CASSQDGGTYEQYF
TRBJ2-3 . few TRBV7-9 TGTGCCAGCAGCTTAGTCGGGTGGACAGATACGCAGTATTTT CASSLVGWTDTQYF
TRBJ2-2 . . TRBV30 TGTGCCTGGATTGGGTACACCGGGGAGCTGTTTTTT CAWIGYTGELFF
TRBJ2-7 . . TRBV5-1 TGCGCCAGCAGCCGGGCGGGGCAACGTCACGAGCAGTACTTC CASSRAGQRHEQYF
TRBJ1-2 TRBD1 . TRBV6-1 TGTGCCAGCAGGATGGGACAGGGGACTAACTATGGCTACACCTTC CASRMGQGTNYGYTF
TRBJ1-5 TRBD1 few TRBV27 TGTGCCAGCCCCCGGGACAGTGCGGGCAATCAGCCCCAGCATTTT CASPRDSAGNQPQHF